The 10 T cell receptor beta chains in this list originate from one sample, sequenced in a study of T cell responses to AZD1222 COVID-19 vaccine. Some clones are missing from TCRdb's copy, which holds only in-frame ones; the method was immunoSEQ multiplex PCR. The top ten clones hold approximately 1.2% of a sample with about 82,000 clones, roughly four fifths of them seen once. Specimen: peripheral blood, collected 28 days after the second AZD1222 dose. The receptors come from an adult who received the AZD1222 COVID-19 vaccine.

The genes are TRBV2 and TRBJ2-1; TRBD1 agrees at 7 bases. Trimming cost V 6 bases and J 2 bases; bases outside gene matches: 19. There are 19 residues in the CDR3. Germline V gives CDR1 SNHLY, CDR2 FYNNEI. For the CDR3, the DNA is TGTGCCAGCAGGGCCGGGACAGCGTCTTTATTCTCGACCTACAATGAGCAGTTCTTC. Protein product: CASRAGTASLFSTYNEQFF.

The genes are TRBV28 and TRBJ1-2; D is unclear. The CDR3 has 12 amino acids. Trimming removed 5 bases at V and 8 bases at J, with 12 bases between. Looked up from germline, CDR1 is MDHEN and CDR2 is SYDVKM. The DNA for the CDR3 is TGTGCCAGCAGTCCCGACTATCGGGGCTACACCTTC. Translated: CASSPDYRGYTF.

This CDR3 is CASSPGLLGGNEQFF. As DNA, the CDR3 is TGTGCCAGCAGTCCGGGGCTCCTAGGGGGTAATGAGCAGTTCTTC. The chain combines TRBV5-4 with TRBJ2-1; D perhaps matches TRBD1 (6 bases). Germline V gene lookup returns CDR1 SGHNT and CDR2 YYREEE (reference sequence). V was shortened by 5 bases and J by 7 bases, with 19 bases between the two germline ends. The CDR3 is 15 amino acids.

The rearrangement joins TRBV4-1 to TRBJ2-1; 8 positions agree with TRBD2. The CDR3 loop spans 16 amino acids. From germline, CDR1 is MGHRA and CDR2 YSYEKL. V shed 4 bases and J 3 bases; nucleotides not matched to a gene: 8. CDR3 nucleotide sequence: TGCGCCAGCAGCCCTCAAAGCGGGAGAGACTACAATGAGCAGTTCTTC. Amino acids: CASSPQSGRDYNEQFF.

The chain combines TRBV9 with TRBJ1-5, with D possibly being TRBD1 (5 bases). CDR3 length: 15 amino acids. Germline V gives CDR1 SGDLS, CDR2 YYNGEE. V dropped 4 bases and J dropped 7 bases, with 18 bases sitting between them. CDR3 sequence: CASSQAAGSAQPQHF. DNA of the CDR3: TGTGCCAGCAGCCAGGCGGCAGGGTCGGCCCAGCCCCAGCATTTT.

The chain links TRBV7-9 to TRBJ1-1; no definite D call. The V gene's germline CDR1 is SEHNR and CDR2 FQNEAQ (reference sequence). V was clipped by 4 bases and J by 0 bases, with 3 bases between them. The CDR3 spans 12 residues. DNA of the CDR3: TGTGCCAGCAGCTATATGAACACTGAAGCTTTCTTT. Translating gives CASSYMNTEAFF.

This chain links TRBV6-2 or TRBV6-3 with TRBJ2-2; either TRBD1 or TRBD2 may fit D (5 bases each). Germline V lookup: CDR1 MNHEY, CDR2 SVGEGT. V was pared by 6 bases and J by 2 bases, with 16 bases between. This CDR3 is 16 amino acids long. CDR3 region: CASSPLPGTNTGELFF. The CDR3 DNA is TGTGCCAGCAGCCCTTTACCTGGGACCAACACCGGGGAGCTGTTTTTT.

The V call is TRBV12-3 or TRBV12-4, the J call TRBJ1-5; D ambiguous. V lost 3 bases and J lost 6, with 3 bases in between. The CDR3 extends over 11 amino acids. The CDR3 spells CASSFGQPQHF. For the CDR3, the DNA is TGTGCCAGCAGTTTTGGTCAGCCCCAGCATTTT.

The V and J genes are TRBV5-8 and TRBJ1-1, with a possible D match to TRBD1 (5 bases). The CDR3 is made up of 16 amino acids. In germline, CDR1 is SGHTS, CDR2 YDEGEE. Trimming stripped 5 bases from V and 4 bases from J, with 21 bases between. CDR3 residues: CASSLGFMGRSTEAFF. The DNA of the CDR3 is TGTGCCAGCAGTCTCGGGTTCATGGGGCGGAGCACTGAAGCTTTCTTT.

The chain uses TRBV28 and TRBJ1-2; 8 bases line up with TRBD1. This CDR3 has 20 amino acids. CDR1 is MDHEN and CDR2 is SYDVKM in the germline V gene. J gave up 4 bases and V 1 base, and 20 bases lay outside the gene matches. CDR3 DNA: TGTGCCAGCAGTTTATTGGGGCCAGGGGGCCCAGCCATGTTGCTCTATGGCTACACCTTC. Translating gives CASSLLGPGGPAMLLYGYTF.